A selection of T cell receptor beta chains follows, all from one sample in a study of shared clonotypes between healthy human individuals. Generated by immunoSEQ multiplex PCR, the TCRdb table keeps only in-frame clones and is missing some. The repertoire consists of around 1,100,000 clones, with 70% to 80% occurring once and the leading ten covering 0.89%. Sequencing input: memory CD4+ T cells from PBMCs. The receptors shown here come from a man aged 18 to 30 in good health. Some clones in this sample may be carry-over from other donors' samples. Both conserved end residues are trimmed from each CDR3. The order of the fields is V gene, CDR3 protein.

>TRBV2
ASRGTSGRRETQY
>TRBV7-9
ASSFTLGDTQY
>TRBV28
ASSATGIDYGYT
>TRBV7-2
ASSSSFSSYNEQF
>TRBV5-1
ASSPVSREGEKLF
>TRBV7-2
ASSLSGTSEDEQY
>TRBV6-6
ASSPGQGDTGELF
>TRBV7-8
ASSLVGGGPTNEKLF
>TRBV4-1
ASSQVEVRYNEQF
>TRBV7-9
ASNIDHTDPPYNEQF
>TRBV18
ASSTSGGPTDTQY
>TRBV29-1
SVVTAGYGYT
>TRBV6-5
ASRDSGRNNEQF
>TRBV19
ASSIVAGVGYEQY
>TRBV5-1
ASSLTDNNYGYT
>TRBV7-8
ASSRQINYGYT
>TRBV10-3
AISESGDPTIDTQY
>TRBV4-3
ASSSPQNYGYT
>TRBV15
ATSREWRANIQY
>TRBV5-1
ASSQTSTSTDTQY
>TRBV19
ASSPTTGMNTEAF
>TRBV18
ASSLGAGGPDEQY
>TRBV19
ASSVLVQETQY
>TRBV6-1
ASTPPGRVYGYT
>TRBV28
ASSLWGRSGSEKLF
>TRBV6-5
ASSTRDVQETQY
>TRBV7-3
ASSLTGAGDTQY
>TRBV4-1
ASSQVQQNQPQH
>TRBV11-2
ASSLDRGGARNIQY
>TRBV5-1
ASSHIAGRGETQY
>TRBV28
ASFTPGQGFYEQY
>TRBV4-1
ASSQDWGAGETQY
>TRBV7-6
ASSLQGGNQPQH
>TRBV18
ATRQGDSGNTIY
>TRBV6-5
ASKDDQGGNTIY
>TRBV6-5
ASSYHSGQGGGYT
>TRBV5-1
ASSTGTARPWDGYT
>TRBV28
ASSAGTSGYNEQF
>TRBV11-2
ASSLDRQSQQY
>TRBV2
ASSISVGEKLF
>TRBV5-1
ASSLGQGAEAF
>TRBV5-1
ASSSIPQETQY
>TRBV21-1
ASSSYGGAGTGTDTQY
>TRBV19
ASRLKGTGDSLAKNIQY
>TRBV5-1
ASSLQPSGGEETQY
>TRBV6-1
ASSEGGGYTEAF
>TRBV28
ATCGLSYSGRGVCEQF
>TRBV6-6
ASRWGLAGRYEQF
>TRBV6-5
ASSYTGGNQPQH
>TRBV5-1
ASSLGGGGDTQY
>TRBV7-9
ASSFPGPGFAWTGELF
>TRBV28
ASSQPGQTNEKLF
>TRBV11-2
ASSIRLASYNEQF
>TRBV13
ASSSRSGGKTVTDTQY
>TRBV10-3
ATSGRSGETQY